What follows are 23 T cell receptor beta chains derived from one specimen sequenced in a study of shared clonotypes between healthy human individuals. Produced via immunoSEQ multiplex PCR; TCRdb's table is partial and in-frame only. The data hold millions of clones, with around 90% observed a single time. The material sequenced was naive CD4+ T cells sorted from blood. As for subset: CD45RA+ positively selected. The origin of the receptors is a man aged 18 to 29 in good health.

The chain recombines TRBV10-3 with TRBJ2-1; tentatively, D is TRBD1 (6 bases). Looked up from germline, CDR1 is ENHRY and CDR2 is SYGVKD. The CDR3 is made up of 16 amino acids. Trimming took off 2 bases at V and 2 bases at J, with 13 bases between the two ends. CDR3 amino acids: CAISEVPTGTYNEQFF. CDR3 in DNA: TGTGCCATCAGTGAGGTCCCCACAGGGACCTACAATGAGCAGTTCTTC.

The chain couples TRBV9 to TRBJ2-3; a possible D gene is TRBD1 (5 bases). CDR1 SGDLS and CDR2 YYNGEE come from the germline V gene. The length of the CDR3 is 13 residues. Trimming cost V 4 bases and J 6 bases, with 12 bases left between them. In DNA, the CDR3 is TGTGCCAGCAGCAAAGACAGAGCCGATACGCAGTATTTT. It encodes CASSKDRADTQYF.

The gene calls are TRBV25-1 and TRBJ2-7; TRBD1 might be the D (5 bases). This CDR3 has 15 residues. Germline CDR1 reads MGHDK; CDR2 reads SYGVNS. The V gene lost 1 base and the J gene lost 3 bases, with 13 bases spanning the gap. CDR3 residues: CASSESGQGIYEQYF. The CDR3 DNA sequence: TGTGCCAGCAGTGAATCCGGCCAGGGAATCTACGAGCAGTACTTC.

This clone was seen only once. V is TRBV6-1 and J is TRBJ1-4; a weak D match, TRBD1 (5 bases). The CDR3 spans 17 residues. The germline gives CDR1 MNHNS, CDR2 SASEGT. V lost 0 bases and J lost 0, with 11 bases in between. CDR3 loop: CASSEAVRGPTNEKLFF. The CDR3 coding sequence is TGTGCCAGCAGTGAAGCAGTAAGGGGACCAACTAATGAAAAACTGTTTTTT.

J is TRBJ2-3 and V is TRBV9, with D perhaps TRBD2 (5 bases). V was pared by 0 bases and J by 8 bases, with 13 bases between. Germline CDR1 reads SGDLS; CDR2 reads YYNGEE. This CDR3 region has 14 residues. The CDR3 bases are TGTGCCAGCAGCGTAGGTTCTAGCCTTCGTACGCAGTATTTT. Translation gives CASSVGSSLRTQYF.

CDR3 region: CAISETLSGTGGNEQFF. The CDR3 nucleotides are TGTGCCATCAGTGAAACCCTTTCCGGGACAGGGGGCAATGAGCAGTTCTTC. This rearrangement joins TRBV10-3 to TRBJ2-1, with TRBD1 matching 11 bases. This CDR3 is 17 amino acids long. CDR1 and CDR2 from the germline V gene are ENHRY and SYGVKD. J gave up 6 bases and V 3 bases, and 10 bases lay outside the gene matches.

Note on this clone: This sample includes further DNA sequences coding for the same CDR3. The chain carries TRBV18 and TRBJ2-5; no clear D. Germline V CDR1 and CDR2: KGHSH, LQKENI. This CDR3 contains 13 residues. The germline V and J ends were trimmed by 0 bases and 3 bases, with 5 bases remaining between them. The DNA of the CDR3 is TGTGCCAGCTCACCACCGGAAAAAGAGACCCAGTACTTC. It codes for CASSPPEKETQYF.

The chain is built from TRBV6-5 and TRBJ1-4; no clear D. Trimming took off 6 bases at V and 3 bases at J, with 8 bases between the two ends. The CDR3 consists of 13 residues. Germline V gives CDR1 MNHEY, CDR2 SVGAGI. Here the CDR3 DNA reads TGTGCCAGCAGAAGGGTGGCTAATGAAAAACTGTTTTTT. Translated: CASRRVANEKLFF.

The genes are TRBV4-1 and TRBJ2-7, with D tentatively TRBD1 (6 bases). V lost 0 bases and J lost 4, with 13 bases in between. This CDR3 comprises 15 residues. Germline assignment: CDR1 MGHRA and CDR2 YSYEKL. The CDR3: CASSQEPTGNYEQYF. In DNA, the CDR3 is TGCGCCAGCAGCCAAGAACCTACAGGGAATTACGAGCAGTACTTC.

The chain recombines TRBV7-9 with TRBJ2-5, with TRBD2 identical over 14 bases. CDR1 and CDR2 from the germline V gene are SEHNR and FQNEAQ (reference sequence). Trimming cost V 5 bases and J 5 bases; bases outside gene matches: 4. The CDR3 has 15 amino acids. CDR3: CASSQGTSGSETQYF. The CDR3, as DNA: TGTGCCAGCAGCCAAGGGACTAGCGGGAGTGAGACCCAGTACTTC.

CDR3 loop: CASSEQGEGGQPQHF. The CDR3 DNA is TGTGCCAGCAGTGAACAGGGTGAAGGGGGTCAGCCCCAGCATTTT. This chain links TRBV6-4 with TRBJ1-5; perhaps TRBD1 as D (6 bases). Trimming took off 3 bases at V and 6 bases at J, with 15 bases between the two ends. The CDR3 consists of 15 residues. Per the germline V gene, CDR1 is MRHNA and CDR2 is SNTAGT.

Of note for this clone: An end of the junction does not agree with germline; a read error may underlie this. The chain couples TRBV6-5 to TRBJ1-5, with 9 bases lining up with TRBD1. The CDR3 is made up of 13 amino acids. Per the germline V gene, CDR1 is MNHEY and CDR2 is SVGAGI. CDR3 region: CASSNSRTGDAVF. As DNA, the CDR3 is TGTGCCAGCAGCAATAGCAGGACAGGGGACGCGGTTTTT.

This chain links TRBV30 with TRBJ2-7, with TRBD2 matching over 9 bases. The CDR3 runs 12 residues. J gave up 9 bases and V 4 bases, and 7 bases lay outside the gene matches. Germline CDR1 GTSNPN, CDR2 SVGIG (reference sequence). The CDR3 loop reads CAWKGLAGSQYF. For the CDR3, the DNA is TGTGCCTGGAAAGGGCTAGCGGGATCGCAGTACTTC.

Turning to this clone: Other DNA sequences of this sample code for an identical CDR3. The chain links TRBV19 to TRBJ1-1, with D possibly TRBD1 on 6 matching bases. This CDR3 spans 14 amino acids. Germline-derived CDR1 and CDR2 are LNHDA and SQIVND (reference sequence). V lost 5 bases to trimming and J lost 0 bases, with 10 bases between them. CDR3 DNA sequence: TGTGCCAGTAGTTCCAGGGGTCTGAACACTGAAGCTTTCTTT. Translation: CASSSRGLNTEAFF.

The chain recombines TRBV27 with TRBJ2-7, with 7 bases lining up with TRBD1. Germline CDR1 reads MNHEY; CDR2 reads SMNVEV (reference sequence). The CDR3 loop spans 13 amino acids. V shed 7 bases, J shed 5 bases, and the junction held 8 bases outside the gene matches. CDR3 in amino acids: CASKVGQSHEQYF. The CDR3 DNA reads TGTGCCAGCAAAGTGGGACAGAGCCACGAGCAGTACTTC.

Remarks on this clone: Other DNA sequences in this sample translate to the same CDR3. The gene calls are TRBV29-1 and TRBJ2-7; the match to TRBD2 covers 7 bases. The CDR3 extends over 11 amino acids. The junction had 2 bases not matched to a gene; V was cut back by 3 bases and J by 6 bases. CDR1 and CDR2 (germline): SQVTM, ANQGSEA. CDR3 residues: CSVEGGGEQYF. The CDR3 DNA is TGCAGCGTTGAGGGGGGGGGCGAGCAGTACTTC.

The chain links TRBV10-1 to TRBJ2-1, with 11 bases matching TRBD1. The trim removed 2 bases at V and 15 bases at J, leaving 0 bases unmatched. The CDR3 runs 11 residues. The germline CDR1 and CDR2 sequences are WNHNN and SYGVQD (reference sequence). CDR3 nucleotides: TGCGCCAGCAGTGAGGGACAGGGGGCGTTCTTC. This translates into CASSEGQGAFF.

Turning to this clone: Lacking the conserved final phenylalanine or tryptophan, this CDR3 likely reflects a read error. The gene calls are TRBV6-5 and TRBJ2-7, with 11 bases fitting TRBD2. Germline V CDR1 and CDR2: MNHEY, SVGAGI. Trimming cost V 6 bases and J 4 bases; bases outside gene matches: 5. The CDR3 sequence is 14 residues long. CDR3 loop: CASRRTSGPYEQYL. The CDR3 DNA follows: TGTGCCAGCAGACGGACTAGCGGGCCGTACGAGCAGTACCTC.

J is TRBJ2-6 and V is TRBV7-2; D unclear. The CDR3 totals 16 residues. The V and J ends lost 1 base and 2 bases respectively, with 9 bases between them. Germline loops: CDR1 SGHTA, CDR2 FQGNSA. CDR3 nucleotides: TGTGCCAGCAGCTTAGAGGGTCAGACTGGGGCCAACGTCCTGACTTTC. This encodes CASSLEGQTGANVLTF.

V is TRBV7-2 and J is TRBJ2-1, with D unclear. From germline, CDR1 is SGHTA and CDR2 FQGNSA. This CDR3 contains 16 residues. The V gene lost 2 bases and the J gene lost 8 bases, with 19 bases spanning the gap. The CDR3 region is CASSLHGTRLGHEQFF. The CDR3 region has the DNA TGTGCCAGCAGCTTACATGGTACTCGACTTGGGCATGAGCAGTTCTTC.

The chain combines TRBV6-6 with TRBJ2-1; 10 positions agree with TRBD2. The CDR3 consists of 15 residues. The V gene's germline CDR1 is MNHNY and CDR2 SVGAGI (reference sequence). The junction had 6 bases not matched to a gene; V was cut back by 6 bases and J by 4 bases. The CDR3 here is CASSSGTSVYNEQFF. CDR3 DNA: TGTGCCAGCAGCTCCGGGACTAGCGTTTACAATGAGCAGTTCTTC.

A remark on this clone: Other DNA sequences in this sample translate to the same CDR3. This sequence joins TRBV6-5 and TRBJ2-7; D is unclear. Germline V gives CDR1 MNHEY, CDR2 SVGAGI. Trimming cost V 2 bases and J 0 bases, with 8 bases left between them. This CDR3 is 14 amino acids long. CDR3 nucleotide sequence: TGTGCCAGCAGTTACAGTTACAGCTCCTACGAGCAGTACTTC. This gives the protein CASSYSYSSYEQYF.

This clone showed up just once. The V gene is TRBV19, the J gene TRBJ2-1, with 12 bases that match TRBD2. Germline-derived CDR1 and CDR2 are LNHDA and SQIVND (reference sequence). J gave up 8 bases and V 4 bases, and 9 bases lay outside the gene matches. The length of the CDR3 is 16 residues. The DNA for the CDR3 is TGTGCCAGTAGTAGGGGAGGACTAGCGGGAATCTATGAGCAGTTCTTC. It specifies CASSRGGLAGIYEQFF.